The 27 T cell receptor beta chains below come from one sample, sequenced in a study of T cell responses to AZD1222 COVID-19 vaccine. TCRdb keeps only in-frame clones here, not all; method: immunoSEQ multiplex PCR. The data contain 100,000 to 150,000 clones, roughly 88% of them singletons. The sequenced sample was peripheral blood, obtained on day 0 of MenACWY control vaccination. All receptors derive from an adult in good health.

This clone was found a few times. The genes are TRBV19 and TRBJ1-5; a possible D gene is TRBD1 (5 bases). CDR3 size: 14 residues. V was trimmed by 1 base and J by 5 bases, leaving 9 bases between them. Germline V gene data show CDR1 as LNHDA and CDR2 as SQIVND (reference sequence). The CDR3 sequence is CASSIGSGYQPQHF. In DNA, the CDR3 is TGTGCCAGTAGTATAGGGTCAGGGTATCAGCCCCAGCATTTT.

V and J are TRBV4-1 and TRBJ2-2, with 7 bases identical to TRBD2. Losses at the gene ends were 4 bases for V and 6 bases for J; bases not matched to a gene: 5. CDR1 is MGHRA and CDR2 is YSYEKL in the germline V gene. The CDR3 length is 14 residues. In DNA, the CDR3 is TGCGCCAGCAGCCTCCGGACTAGTTCCGGGGAGCTGTTTTTT. This translates into CASSLRTSSGELFF.

This rearrangement joins TRBV28 to TRBJ1-2; 7 bases are shared with TRBD1. CDR1 is MDHEN and CDR2 is SYDVKM in the germline V gene. The CDR3 sequence is 13 residues long. V was pared by 8 bases and J by 3 bases, with 6 bases of the junction left unmatched. The CDR3 protein is CASVGDSHYGYTF. Here the CDR3 DNA reads TGTGCCAGCGTGGGGGACAGCCACTATGGCTACACCTTC.

J is TRBJ2-3 and V is TRBV6-5; D possibly corresponds to TRBD2 (6 bases). The V and J ends lost 8 bases and 4 bases respectively, with 13 bases between them. The CDR3 has 13 residues. Germline V gives CDR1 MNHEY, CDR2 SVGAGI. The CDR3 sequence is CASVRGGADTQYF. DNA of the CDR3: TGTGCCAGCGTGCGGGGCGGCGCAGATACGCAGTATTTT.

This clone appeared a single time. The rearrangement links TRBV29-1 to TRBJ2-1; D is possibly TRBD1 (6 bases). V was trimmed by 7 bases and J by 4 bases, leaving 8 bases between them. The CDR3 consists of 11 residues. The germline V gene has CDR1 SQVTM and CDR2 ANQGSEA. The CDR3 spells CSGQGYNEQFF. The CDR3 DNA reads as TGCAGCGGGCAGGGGTACAATGAGCAGTTCTTC.

This clone was observed a few times. The V gene is TRBV13, the J gene TRBJ2-1; TRBD2 agrees at 15 bases. This CDR3 region has 17 residues. Germline loops: CDR1 PRHDT, CDR2 FYEKMQ (reference sequence). The ends lost 5 bases at V and 4 bases at J; junction bases unmatched: 6. The CDR3 sequence: CASSVGLAGGIYNEQFF. CDR3 nucleotide sequence: TGTGCCAGCAGCGTCGGACTAGCGGGAGGGATTTACAATGAGCAGTTCTTC. Supplemented by reference TRBV13 and TRBJ2-1, the full variable domain reads AAGVIQSPRHLIKEKRETATLKCYPIPRHDTVYWYQQGPGQDPQFLISFYEKMQSDKGSIPDRFSAQQFSDYHSELNMSSLELGDSALYFCASSVGLAGGIYNEQFFGPGTRLTVL.

The table lists this clone with a count of one. The chain uses TRBV27 and TRBJ1-5, with D perhaps TRBD1 (5 bases). CDR1 is MNHEY and CDR2 is SMNVEV in the germline V gene (reference sequence). Trimming removed 6 bases from V and 2 bases from J, with 14 bases in between. The CDR3 runs 15 residues. The CDR3 DNA reads TGTGCCAGCAGGGCGCGGGGGGTTGGCAATCAGCCCCAGCATTTT. Translating gives CASRARGVGNQPQHF.

The gene calls are TRBV27 and TRBJ1-4; no definite D call. Looked up from germline, CDR1 is MNHEY and CDR2 is SMNVEV (reference sequence). V was cut by 3 bases and J by 4 bases, with 9 bases left in between. This CDR3 contains 14 residues. This CDR3 is CASSFTGFNEKLFF. CDR3 DNA: TGTGCCAGCAGTTTTACCGGGTTTAATGAAAAACTGTTTTTT.

In this sample, this clone turned up once. J is TRBJ2-7 and V is TRBV7-2, with 11 bases lining up with TRBD1. V shed 4 bases and J 3 bases; nucleotides not matched to a gene: 5. The germline CDR1 and CDR2 sequences are SGHTA and FQGNSA. The CDR3 consists of 15 residues. This CDR3 reads CASSSPGTGGYEQYF. The CDR3 nucleotides are TGTGCCAGCAGCTCTCCCGGGACAGGGGGCTACGAGCAGTACTTC.

The CDR3 protein is CASSGSESSYEQYF. CDR3 nucleotide sequence: TGTGCCAGCAGCGGTAGTGAAAGCTCCTACGAGCAGTACTTC. The chain links TRBV5-5 to TRBJ2-7; D is uncertain. Between the trimmed V and J ends, which lost 4 bases and 0 bases, there was a span of 11 bases. The CDR3 spans 14 residues. CDR1 and CDR2 (germline): SGHKS, YYEKEE (reference sequence).

This clone was counted once. The chain recombines TRBV7-8 with TRBJ1-5; TRBD1 agrees at 7 bases. Germline loops: CDR1 SGHVS, CDR2 FQNEAQ. This CDR3 has 16 amino acids. The trim removed 5 bases at V and 0 bases at J, leaving 7 bases unmatched. The CDR3, as DNA: TGTGCCAGCAGCGGAGAGGGACAGTATAGCAATCAGCCCCAGCATTTT. Translating it yields CASSGEGQYSNQPQHF. The complete variable domain, with remaining parts taken from reference TRBV7-8 and TRBJ1-5, reads GAGVSQSPRYKVAKRGQDVALRCDPISGHVSLFWYQQALGQGPEFLTYFQNEAQLDKSGLPSDRFFAERPEGSVSTLKIQRTQQEDSAVYLCASSGEGQYSNQPQHFGDGTRLSIL.

The rearrangement links TRBV7-9 to TRBJ2-2; no definite D call. V dropped 10 bases and J dropped 2 bases, with 8 bases sitting between them. The length of the CDR3 is 12 residues. The germline CDR1 and CDR2 sequences are SEHNR and FQNEAQ (reference sequence). The CDR3 loop reads CATPPNTGELFF. CDR3 in DNA: TGTGCCACCCCTCCCAACACCGGGGAGCTGTTTTTT.

The chain employs TRBV19 and TRBJ2-5; 8 bases line up with TRBD1. Germline lookup yields CDR1 LNHDA and CDR2 SQIVND (reference sequence). The junction had 5 bases not matched to a gene; V was cut back by 7 bases and J by 7 bases. This CDR3 has 12 amino acids. The CDR3: CASTGQGSTQYF. CDR3 DNA sequence: TGTGCCAGTACCGGACAGGGATCGACCCAGTACTTC.

The rearrangement links TRBV3-1 (or the pseudogene TRBV3-2) to TRBJ1-5; D is unresolved. The germline CDR1 and CDR2 sequences are LGHDT and YNNKEL (reference sequence). V was pared by 3 bases and J by 0 bases, with 15 bases between. This CDR3 comprises 17 residues. The CDR3 nucleotides are TGTGCCAGCAGCCATGGAACGCGGCGTTATAGCAATCAGCCCCAGCATTTT. Protein product: CASSHGTRRYSNQPQHF.

This chain links TRBV7-9 with TRBJ2-7, with D perhaps TRBD2 (5 bases). This CDR3 is built from 14 residues. V was pared by 4 bases and J by 2 bases, with 12 bases between. Germline V gives CDR1 SEHNR, CDR2 FQNEAQ (reference sequence). In nucleotides, the CDR3 is TGTGCCAGCAGCTCGGGGAGCAAAACCTACGAGCAGTACGTC. Translation: CASSSGSKTYEQYV.

The chain is built from TRBV2 and TRBJ2-1; no clear D. The CDR3 contains 13 residues. The V gene's germline CDR1 is SNHLY and CDR2 FYNNEI. Trimming took 3 bases from V and 4 from J, leaving 7 bases between them. The CDR3 sequence is CASSEASYNEQFF. CDR3 bases: TGTGCCAGCAGTGAGGCCAGTTACAATGAGCAGTTCTTC.

The V call is TRBV5-1, the J call TRBJ2-1; a possible D gene is TRBD1 (6 bases). Trimming left V 0 bases short and J 6 bases short, with 10 bases between. The CDR3 runs 14 residues. Germline CDR1 and CDR2: SGHRS and YFSETQ. The CDR3 bases are TGCGCCAGCAGCTTGGTGGGGGCCGGCAATGAGCAGTTCTTC. It encodes CASSLVGAGNEQFF.

This clone was observed a few times. The CDR3 nucleotides read TGTGCCAGCAGCTTAGCCTATCAGAACAACTATAATTCACCCCTCCACTTT. It yields the protein CASSLAYQNNYNSPLHF. V gene TRBV7-4 combines with J gene TRBJ1-6; no firm D call. Germline assignment: CDR1 SGHVT and CDR2 SQSDAQ. The CDR3 totals 17 residues. With 0 bases removed from V and 3 bases from J, the gap between germline ends came to 12 bases.

The chain uses TRBV18 and TRBJ1-5, with TRBD1 identical over 7 bases. The germline V gene has CDR1 KGHSH and CDR2 LQKENI. The CDR3 extends over 15 amino acids. V was clipped by 1 base and J by 4 bases; unmatched bases: 4. The CDR3 reads CASSPLGQKNQPQHF. For the CDR3, the DNA is TGTGCCAGCTCACCACTGGGACAGAAAAATCAGCCCCAGCATTTT.

The chain carries TRBV24-1 and TRBJ1-2; 10 bases are a match to TRBD1. The length of the CDR3 is 14 residues. Trimming cost V 4 bases and J 8 bases; bases outside gene matches: 6. Germline CDR1 is KGHDR and CDR2 is SFDVKD. The CDR3 DNA is TGTGCCACCAGTGAGGATGACAGGGGGCGAGGCTACACCTTC. Amino acid sequence: CATSEDDRGRGYTF.

V is TRBV24-1 and J is TRBJ1-2; D is undetermined. Germline CDR1 is KGHDR and CDR2 is SFDVKD. CDR3 size: 13 residues. With 2 bases removed from V and 8 bases from J, the gap between germline ends came to 11 bases. CDR3 in amino acids: CATSDYKSNGYTF. The CDR3 DNA is TGTGCCACCAGTGATTACAAATCTAACGGCTACACCTTC.

The chain is built from TRBV30 and TRBJ1-1; no definite D call. The germline V gene has CDR1 GTSNPN and CDR2 SVGIG (reference sequence). The length of the CDR3 is 13 residues. V lost 4 bases, J lost 0 bases, and 9 bases lay in between. The CDR3 sequence is CAWTGNMNTEAFF. Here the CDR3 DNA reads TGTGCCTGGACAGGAAATATGAACACTGAAGCTTTCTTT. The variable domain in full, with the rest retrieved from reference TRBV30 and TRBJ1-1, is SQTIHQWPATLVQPVGSPLSLECTVEGTSNPNLYWYRQAAGRGLQLLFYSVGIGQISSEVPQNLSASRPQDRQFILSSKKLLLSDSGFYLCAWTGNMNTEAFFGQGTRLTVV.

The chain employs TRBV19 and TRBJ2-2; 7 bases map to TRBD2. Unmatched junction bases numbered 2, after V lost 6 bases and J lost 1 base. This CDR3 has 14 amino acids. Looked up from germline, CDR1 is LNHDA and CDR2 is SQIVND (reference sequence). CDR3 bases: TGTGCCAGTAGGCCTAGCGGGAACACCGGGGAGCTGTTTTTT. Its protein product is CASRPSGNTGELFF.

In DNA, the CDR3 is TGTGCCAGCAGCTTATTTCTGGATCGAGAGACCCAGTACTTC. This sequence encodes CASSLFLDRETQYF. The chain is built from TRBV7-9 and TRBJ2-5, with D uncertain. V was trimmed by 2 bases and J by 4 bases, leaving 11 bases between them. CDR1 and CDR2 (germline): SEHNR, FQNEAQ (reference sequence). CDR3 length: 14 amino acids.

The chain couples TRBV28 to TRBJ2-3, with D possibly being TRBD2 (6 bases). The CDR3 has 16 residues. Per germline, CDR1 MDHEN and CDR2 SYDVKM. The germline V and J ends were trimmed by 5 bases and 8 bases, with 23 bases remaining between them. CDR3 DNA sequence: TGTGCCAGCAGTGGACCTGCGGACTACATGGTACCTACGCAGTATTTT. This gives the protein CASSGPADYMVPTQYF.

The rearrangement joins TRBV19 to TRBJ1-6; a possible D gene is TRBD1 (5 bases). The CDR3 runs to 15 residues. V dropped 9 bases and J dropped 8 bases, with 20 bases sitting between them. Looked up from germline, CDR1 is LNHDA and CDR2 is SQIVND (reference sequence). This CDR3 reads CASNAGSLWDSPLHF. DNA for the CDR3: TGTGCCAGCAACGCAGGGAGCCTTTGGGATTCACCCCTCCACTTT.

This clone was detected a few times. The chain joins TRBV7-2 to TRBJ1-5; D unresolved. Trimming removed 5 bases at V and 2 bases at J, with 16 bases between. CDR3 length: 16 amino acids. CDR1 and CDR2 (germline): SGHTA, FQGNSA. CDR3 sequence: CASSPIIASGNQPQHF. DNA for the CDR3: TGTGCCAGCAGCCCCATAATCGCCAGCGGCAATCAGCCCCAGCATTTT.